This T cell receptor (delta chain) was retrieved from a study of human gamma delta and Vdelta1 T cells. TCRdb reanalyzed the PCR reads using CATT. The table includes about 6,500 delta-chain clones, over 30% detected once. V lost 3 bases and J lost 7; bases outside the gene matches: 13. CDR1 GEAIGNYY and CDR2 EKD come from the germline V gene. This CDR3 has 17 residues. Concerning this clone: Its target is unknown.

Whole-study results and caveats: Reportedly, Delta One T cells were polyclonal and broadly targeted acute myeloid leukemia.

Sequenced input: Vdelta1 gamma-delta T cells from blood grown in culture (DOT cells). The receptor was derived from a human donor in good health. The chain joins TRDV2 to TRDJ1; 13 nucleotides align to TRDD3. CDR3 amino acids: CACDLLYWGIRFGKLIF. The CDR3 DNA sequence: TGTGCCTGTGACCTATTATACTGGGGGATACGATTTGGTAAACTCATCTTT.